This TCR beta chain was sequenced in a study of CD8 T cells in ankylosing spondylitis. Study-wide results and caveats: What appeared characteristic of ankylosing spondylitis blood was a TCR beta motif of eight or nine highly homologous variants.

TCRdb itself ran the 5' RACE reads through MiXCR, one entry per CDR3 protein. The sample holds hundreds of thousands of distinct CDR3 sequences, 25% to 30% seen once. V lost 0 bases, J lost 0 bases, and 10 bases stayed unmatched. The germline V gene has CDR1 SGHRS and CDR2 YFSETQ. The CDR3 runs 19 residues. This clonotype came up a few times. Its target is unknown. The V call is TRBV5-1, the J call TRBJ2-7, with 12 bases lining up with TRBD1. This TCR came from a male donor with ankylosing spondylitis. The sample was blood, either unsorted or a sorted T cell fraction (not recorded which). The CDR3 coding sequence is TGCGCCAGCAGCTTGGCCTTGGGACAGGGGGCGACTAGCTCCTACGAGCAGTACTTC. Protein sequence: CASSLALGQGATSSYEQYF.